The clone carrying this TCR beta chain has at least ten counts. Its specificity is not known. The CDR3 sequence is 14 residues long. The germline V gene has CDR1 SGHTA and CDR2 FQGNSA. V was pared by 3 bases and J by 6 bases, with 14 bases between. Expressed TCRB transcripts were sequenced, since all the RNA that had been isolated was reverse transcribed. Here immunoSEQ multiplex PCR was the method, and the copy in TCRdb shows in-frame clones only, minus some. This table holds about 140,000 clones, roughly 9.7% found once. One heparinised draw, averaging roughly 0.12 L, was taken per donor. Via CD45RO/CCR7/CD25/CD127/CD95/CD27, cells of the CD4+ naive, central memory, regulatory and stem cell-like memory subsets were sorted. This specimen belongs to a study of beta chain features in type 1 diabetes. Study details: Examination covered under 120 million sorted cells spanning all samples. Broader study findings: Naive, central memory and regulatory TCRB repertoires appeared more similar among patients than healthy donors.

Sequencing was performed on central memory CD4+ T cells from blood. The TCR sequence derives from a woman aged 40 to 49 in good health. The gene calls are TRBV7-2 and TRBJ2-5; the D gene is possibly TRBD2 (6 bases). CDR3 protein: CASSFGGGTKTQYF. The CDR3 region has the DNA TGTGCCAGCAGCTTCGGGGGTGGAACGAAGACCCAGTACTTC.